These 31 T cell receptor beta chains originate from one sample sequenced in a study of tumour-infiltrating T cells in Burkitt lymphoma. Generated by immunoSEQ multiplex PCR, the TCRdb table keeps only in-frame clones and is missing some. In the table there are 12,000 to 15,000 clones, over 75% of which are singletons. The sample comprised tumor tissue. Source of these receptors: a human donor with diffuse large B-cell lymphoma.

This chain links TRBV9 with TRBJ2-1, with 7 bases fitting TRBD2. The length of the CDR3 is 16 residues. V trimming: 2 bases; J trimming: 1 base; junction bases outside the gene matches: 6. CDR1 is SGDLS, CDR2 YYNGEE, per germline. CDR3 protein: CASSVGPSGSYNEQFF. As DNA, the CDR3 is TGTGCCAGCAGCGTGGGGCCTAGCGGTTCCTACAATGAGCAGTTCTTC.

The CDR3 coding sequence is TGTGCCAGCAGCCGGAAACCCAGGGAAGGATGGAGTCAGCCCCAGCATTTT. As protein: CASSRKPREGWSQPQHF. The V call is TRBV5-6, the J call TRBJ1-5; D might be TRBD1 (5 bases). Trimming cost V 4 bases and J 6 bases, with 23 bases left between them. CDR3 length: 17 amino acids. The V gene's germline CDR1 is SGHDT and CDR2 YYEEEE.

This clone was seen a handful of times. The V call is TRBV11-2, the J call TRBJ2-1; D may be TRBD1 (5 bases). The CDR3 loop spans 14 amino acids. V was pared by 5 bases and J by 6 bases, with 14 bases between. Germline CDR1 and CDR2: SGHAT and FQNNGV. CDR3 region: CASSLILTGNEQFF. CDR3 DNA: TGTGCCAGCAGCCTCATACTAACAGGCAATGAGCAGTTCTTC.

The chain employs TRBV25-1 and TRBJ1-1; TRBD1 matches at 9 bases. CDR3 size: 18 residues. In germline, CDR1 is MGHDK, CDR2 SYGVNS. The V segment lost 1 base and the J segment 4 bases; nucleotides outside the gene matches: 13. CDR3 sequence: CASSEWGETGGLSTEAFF. CDR3 bases: TGTGCCAGCAGTGAATGGGGTGAAACAGGGGGCCTGAGCACTGAAGCTTTCTTT.

The chain uses TRBV5-6 and TRBJ2-5, with D unclear. V was pared by 0 bases and J by 4 bases, with 10 bases between. Looked up from germline, CDR1 is SGHDT and CDR2 is YYEEEE. This CDR3 is 14 amino acids long. CDR3 nucleotides: TGTGCCAGCAGCTTGGCCCACAGTGGAGAGACCCAGTACTTC. Its translation is CASSLAHSGETQYF.

The chain links TRBV14 to TRBJ1-2; D is unresolved. Germline V lookup: CDR1 SGHDN, CDR2 FVKESK. The CDR3 runs to 15 residues. Trimming cost V 1 base and J 7 bases, with 16 bases left between them. The CDR3 nucleotides read TGTGCCAGCAGCCAAGTAGTAGGCTCGACGACTGGCTACACCTTC. Translating gives CASSQVVGSTTGYTF.

The rearrangement uses TRBV15 and TRBJ2-7; TRBD2 might be the D (6 bases). CDR1 LNHNV and CDR2 YYDKDF come from the germline V gene (reference sequence). The CDR3 loop spans 14 amino acids. V was cut by 5 bases and J by 3 bases, with 14 bases left in between. In DNA, the CDR3 is TGTGCCACCAGCCGTAGCGGTTTGAACTACGAGCAGTACTTC. Its translation is CATSRSGLNYEQYF.

The chain recombines TRBV18 with TRBJ2-7; D is uncertain. The CDR3 is made up of 13 amino acids. The V end was cut by 8 bases, the J end by 0 bases, with 11 bases between. Germline CDR1 reads KGHSH; CDR2 reads LQKENI. The CDR3 loop reads CASRPSSSYEQYF. The CDR3 DNA is TGTGCCAGCCGTCCGAGCAGCTCCTACGAGCAGTACTTC.

CDR3 DNA: TGCGCCAGCAGCTTGGTTCAGGGTCAAGAGACCCAGTACTTC. It specifies CASSLVQGQETQYF. The genes are TRBV5-1 and TRBJ2-5, with a tentative D call TRBD1 (5 bases). The V end was cut by 0 bases, the J end by 2 bases, with 8 bases between. This CDR3 is 14 amino acids long. Germline CDR1 SGHRS, CDR2 YFSETQ.

The rearrangement links TRBV4-1 to TRBJ2-5, with D maybe TRBD2 (6 bases). The germline V gene encodes CDR1 MGHRA and CDR2 YSYEKL. Trimming cost V 1 base and J 1 base, with 7 bases left between them. CDR3 length: 14 amino acids. The CDR3 DNA is TGCGCCAGCAGCCAAGCCGGGGGCCAAGAGACCCAGTACTTC. Protein product: CASSQAGGQETQYF.

This clone was found once. This sequence joins TRBV15 and TRBJ2-7; D might be TRBD1 or TRBD2, each matching 5 bases. The V gene's germline CDR1 is LNHNV and CDR2 YYDKDF (reference sequence). The CDR3 spans 14 residues. V shed 0 bases and J shed 6 bases, with 12 bases lying between them. The CDR3 nucleotides are TGTGCCACCAGCAGAGATGAAGGGGCGGGCGAGCAGTACTTC. Its protein is CATSRDEGAGEQYF.

V is TRBV6-5 and J is TRBJ2-1, with no clear D. From germline, CDR1 is MNHEY and CDR2 SVGAGI. V was clipped by 7 bases and J by 8 bases, with 9 bases between them. The CDR3 covers 11 residues. Here the CDR3 reads CASTRKDEQFF. CDR3 DNA: TGTGCCAGCACAAGGAAAGATGAGCAGTTCTTC.

This clone was detected only once. The genes are TRBV28 and TRBJ1-3; D gene uncertain. Germline-derived CDR1 and CDR2 are MDHEN and SYDVKM. Trimming cost V 3 bases and J 0 bases, with 12 bases left between them. This CDR3 comprises 16 residues. The CDR3 nucleotides are TGTGCCAGCAGTTTTCTCGAAGTCTTCTCTGGAAACACCATATATTTT. It translates to CASSFLEVFSGNTIYF.

V is TRBV5-8 and J is TRBJ2-3; D not certain. Germline V gives CDR1 SGHTS, CDR2 YDEGEE. This CDR3 has 14 amino acids. The V end lost 6 bases, the J end lost 0 bases, and 11 bases lay between the germline ends. The CDR3 nucleotides read TGTGCCAGCACCTTCTACCCTAGCACAGATACGCAGTATTTT. Encoded protein: CASTFYPSTDTQYF.

This chain links TRBV5-1 with TRBJ2-4; TRBD2 might be the D (6 bases). The CDR3 has 16 residues. The germline V gene encodes CDR1 SGHRS and CDR2 YFSETQ. V lost 0 bases and J lost 3, with 13 bases in between. The DNA for the CDR3 is TGCGCCAGCAGCTTGGCCTCGGGAGACCTCAAAAACATTCAGTACTTC. Protein product: CASSLASGDLKNIQYF. The full variable domain, its missing parts supplied by reference TRBV5-1 and TRBJ2-4, is KAGVTQTPRYLIKTRGQQVTLSCSPISGHRSVSWYQQTPGQGLQFLFEYFSETQRNKGNFPGRFSGRQFSNSRSEMNVSTLELGDSALYLCASSLASGDLKNIQYFGAGTRLSVL.

The chain couples TRBV15 to TRBJ1-3, with a weak D call TRBD1 (5 bases). V was cut by 0 bases and J by 0 bases, with 12 bases left in between. Germline values: CDR1 LNHNV, CDR2 YYDKDF (reference sequence). The CDR3 is 17 amino acids. The CDR3 region has the DNA TGTGCCACCAGCAGAGATGGGGGACGGCTCTCTGGAAACACCATATATTTT. It translates to CATSRDGGRLSGNTIYF.

This clone was picked up one time. The chain uses TRBV18 and TRBJ1-1; D perhaps matches TRBD1 (5 bases). CDR1 is KGHSH and CDR2 is LQKENI in the germline V gene. The length of the CDR3 is 13 residues. V lost 0 bases to trimming and J lost 3 bases, with 5 bases between them. CDR3 DNA sequence: TGTGCCAGCTCACCACCACAGGACACTGAAGCTTTCTTT. It translates to CASSPPQDTEAFF.

The CDR3 region has the DNA TGTGCCAGCAGTGACTCAAGGTCGTCTGCCGATACGCAGTATTTT. Residues: CASSDSRSSADTQYF. This rearrangement joins TRBV6-4 to TRBJ2-3; no clear D. Trimming left V 0 bases short and J 6 bases short, with 13 bases between. Germline lookup yields CDR1 MRHNA and CDR2 SNTAGT. The CDR3 is 15 residues long.

This chain joins TRBV5-6 and TRBJ1-2, with TRBD1 identical over 10 bases. The V and J ends lost 4 bases and 2 bases, in that order; junction bases with no gene match: 2. Germline V gene sequence: CDR1 SGHDT, CDR2 YYEEEE. The CDR3 contains 14 residues. For the CDR3, the DNA is TGTGCCAGCAGCGTGGGACAGGGGAACTATGGCTACACCTTC. Amino acid sequence: CASSVGQGNYGYTF.

The CDR3 here is CASSESGRGNSPLHF. The CDR3 DNA is TGCGCCTCCTCGGAGTCCGGGCGAGGGAATTCACCCCTCCACTTT. The chain recombines TRBV5-1 with TRBJ1-6; D not resolved. Germline V gene data show CDR1 as SGHRS and CDR2 as YFSETQ. This CDR3 comprises 15 residues. V shed 10 bases and J shed 7 bases, with 21 bases lying between them.

The CDR3: CSVEGVSRSLFF. DNA for the CDR3: TGCAGCGTTGAAGGGGTTTCGCGGAGTCTGTTTTTT. The V and J genes are TRBV29-1 and TRBJ1-4; D remains unclear. The CDR3 is made up of 12 amino acids. Germline CDR1 SQVTM, CDR2 ANQGSEA. Trimming removed 1 base from V and 14 bases from J, with 14 bases in between.

As DNA, the CDR3 is TGCGCCAGCTGCGGGACTAGCGGGAGTATTTTTGCCAATGAGCAGTTCTTC. Amino acids: CASCGTSGSIFANEQFF. The chain recombines TRBV5-1 with TRBJ2-1; the match to TRBD2 covers 14 bases. V shed 7 bases and J 6 bases; nucleotides not matched to a gene: 12. Germline V gives CDR1 SGHRS, CDR2 YFSETQ. The CDR3 spans 17 residues.

This clone was detected only once. V is TRBV5-6 and J is TRBJ2-1; no firm D call. Trimming cost V 1 base and J 9 bases, with 11 bases left between them. The germline V gene has CDR1 SGHDT and CDR2 YYEEEE. This CDR3 has 13 amino acids. CDR3 amino acids: CASSLIEASEQFF. CDR3 DNA: TGTGCCAGCAGCTTGATCGAAGCTTCTGAGCAGTTCTTC.

The CDR3 coding sequence is TGTGCCAGCTCTCTCCGGGACAGTGAAGCTTTCTTT. Protein product: CASSLRDSEAFF. V and J are TRBV19 and TRBJ1-1, with TRBD1 matching 7 bases. Germline V gene lookup returns CDR1 LNHDA and CDR2 SQIVND (reference sequence). CDR3 size: 12 residues. V gave up 9 bases and J gave up 7 bases; unmatched junction bases: 8.

This clone appeared once. The CDR3 region is CASSALDTSNQPQHF. CDR3 nucleotide sequence: TGTGCCAGCAGCGCACTTGACACGAGCAATCAGCCCCAGCATTTT. The chain employs TRBV9 and TRBJ1-5; D is ambiguous. V lost 3 bases to trimming and J lost 1 base, with 11 bases between them. Germline V gene data show CDR1 as SGDLS and CDR2 as YYNGEE. The CDR3 has 15 amino acids.

This clone appeared a single time. The genes are TRBV7-6 and TRBJ2-7; perhaps TRBD2 as D (5 bases). Germline lookup yields CDR1 SGHVS and CDR2 FNYEAQ. The CDR3 is made up of 15 amino acids. Between the trimmed V and J ends, which lost 5 bases and 0 bases, there was a span of 14 bases. As DNA, the CDR3 is TGTGCCAGCAGCCCGGAAGAGGGAAGCTCCTACGAGCAGTACTTC. This encodes CASSPEEGSSYEQYF.

About this clone: Different DNA sequences within this sample yield the same CDR3. V and J are TRBV5-4 and TRBJ1-1; D not resolved. This CDR3 spans 11 amino acids. Trimming removed 1 base from V and 2 bases from J, with 0 bases in between. Germline V gene lookup returns CDR1 SGHNT and CDR2 YYREEE (reference sequence). The DNA of the CDR3 is TGTGCCAGCAGCTTGAACACTGAAGCTTTCTTT. Amino acid sequence: CASSLNTEAFF.

The genes are TRBV15 and TRBJ2-4; D may be TRBD2 (5 bases). Trimming shortened V by 4 bases and J by 8 bases, and 12 bases separated the two germline ends. There are 13 residues in the CDR3. Germline V gene lookup returns CDR1 LNHNV and CDR2 YYDKDF (reference sequence). CDR3 DNA: TGTGCCACCAGCATGGGTCCCGGGGACATTCAGTACTTC. Translated, it gives CATSMGPGDIQYF.

The chain has TRBV2 and TRBJ2-1; D might be TRBD1 or TRBD2, each matching 5 bases. CDR3 length: 15 residues. Trimming removed 3 bases from V and 4 bases from J, with 13 bases in between. From germline, CDR1 is SNHLY and CDR2 FYNNEI. DNA of the CDR3: TGTGCCAGCAGTGAGGGGGACGGTATATACAATGAGCAGTTCTTC. Its translation: CASSEGDGIYNEQFF. Filled out from reference TRBV2 and TRBJ2-1, the complete variable domain reads EPEVTQTPSHQVTQMGQEVILRCVPISNHLYFYWYRQILGQKVEFLVSFYNNEISEKSEIFDDQFSVERPDGSNFTLKIRSTKLEDSAMYFCASSEGDGIYNEQFFGPGTRLTVL.

This chain uses TRBV6-6 with TRBJ1-1; a weak D match, TRBD1 (6 bases). With 7 bases removed from V and 4 bases from J, the gap between germline ends came to 13 bases. The CDR3 contains 13 residues. Per the germline V gene, CDR1 is MNHNY and CDR2 is SVGAGI (reference sequence). The CDR3 coding sequence is TGTGCCAGCAAAGGGGGGGACGTCACTGAAGCTTTCTTT. Its translation: CASKGGDVTEAFF.

J is TRBJ2-5 and V is TRBV5-1, with TRBD2 matching 7 bases. The V and J ends lost 0 bases and 5 bases, in that order; junction bases with no gene match: 1. CDR1 and CDR2 (germline): SGHRS, YFSETQ. The CDR3 consists of 13 residues. The CDR3 region is CASSLVGGETQYF. Here the CDR3 DNA reads TGCGCCAGCAGCTTGGTGGGGGGGGAGACCCAGTACTTC.